These 11 T cell receptor beta chains share one sample of origin, sequenced in a study of CD8+ T cells in alopecia areata. Extraction of RNA preceded its reverse transcription into cDNA, which served as the sequencing template. Only in-frame clones appear in the TCRdb table, and some are missing; sequencing was by immunoSEQ multiplex PCR. Among about 210,000 clones listed, over 40% were seen once. The treatment is: oral pan-JAK inhibitor, 5-10 mg twice daily. The sequencing here drew on CD4+ T cells sorted from blood, taken at approximately week 36, from a patient treated with tofacitinib. The source is a human donor with alopecia areata.

This clone was detected only a few times. The genes are TRBV6-1 and TRBJ2-5, with D tentatively TRBD1 (6 bases). Germline-derived CDR1 and CDR2 are MNHNS and SASEGT. The CDR3 runs 15 residues. Trimming left V 5 bases short and J 2 bases short, with 15 bases between. The CDR3 DNA is TGTGCCAGCAGTAACGGGACACCCATTCAAGAGACCCAGTACTTC. Amino acid sequence: CASSNGTPIQETQYF.

This clone has a handful of counts. The rearrangement joins TRBV30 to TRBJ1-3, with unresolved D. CDR1 is GTSNPN, CDR2 SVGIG, per germline (reference sequence). Deletions cut 3 bases from V and 0 bases from J, with 6 bases between. The CDR3 totals 13 residues. DNA of the CDR3: TGTGCCTGGAGGACCCGCTCTGGAAACACCATATATTTT. Protein sequence: CAWRTRSGNTIYF.

The chain combines TRBV7-9 with TRBJ2-5, with no clear D. The CDR3 spans 14 residues. V was pared by 2 bases and J by 4 bases, with 11 bases between. Germline loops: CDR1 SEHNR, CDR2 FQNEAQ (reference sequence). In DNA form, the CDR3 reads TGTGCCAGCAGCTTAAGTTCGGCCGTAGAGACCCAGTACTTC. Residues: CASSLSSAVETQYF.

The rearrangement uses TRBV6-6 and TRBJ2-3, with D hard to call. Between the trimmed V and J ends, which lost 5 bases and 2 bases, there was a span of 17 bases. CDR3 length equals 16 residues. The germline V gene encodes CDR1 MNHNY and CDR2 SVGAGI (reference sequence). The CDR3 nucleotides are TGTGCCAGCAGTCTGACTCGGACCTCTACCACAGATACGCAGTATTTT. The encoded protein is CASSLTRTSTTDTQYF.

This clone was recorded a few times. This sequence joins TRBV7-2 and TRBJ2-7; 8 nucleotides line up with TRBD2. This CDR3 has 15 residues. The ends lost 1 base at V and 4 bases at J; junction bases unmatched: 6. Germline assignment: CDR1 SGHTA and CDR2 FQGNSA. The CDR3 spells CASSLEGGRRYEQYF. The CDR3 coding sequence is TGTGCCAGCAGCTTAGAGGGCGGGAGGCGGTACGAGCAGTACTTC. Full variable domain (outside the CDR3, taken from reference TRBV7-2 and TRBJ2-7): GAGVSQSPSNKVTEKGKDVELRCDPISGHTALYWYRQSLGQGLEFLIYFQGNSAPDKSGLPSDRFSAERTGGSVSTLTIQRTQQEDSAVYLCASSLEGGRRYEQYFGPGTRLTVT.

This clone was counted a few times. In DNA, the CDR3 is TGCAGCGTTCAGCCCGGGACCGGCTCCTACAATGAGCAGTTCTTC. Translating it yields CSVQPGTGSYNEQFF. The chain employs TRBV29-1 and TRBJ2-1, with D perhaps matching TRBD1 or TRBD2 (5 bases each). The V end lost 5 bases, the J end lost 0 bases, and 14 bases lay between the germline ends. The CDR3 has 15 residues. CDR1 and CDR2 from the germline V gene are SQVTM and ANQGSEA.

V is TRBV25-1 and J is TRBJ2-1; D is uncertain. Germline CDR1 reads MGHDK; CDR2 reads SYGVNS. CDR3 length: 14 residues. Trimming left V 4 bases short and J 5 bases short, with 12 bases between. The CDR3 DNA reads TGTGCCAGCAGTGGACCCATCACCCACAATGAGCAGTTCTTC. It is translated as CASSGPITHNEQFF.

V gene TRBV30 combines with J gene TRBJ1-1; D is uncertain. Germline CDR1 GTSNPN, CDR2 SVGIG (reference sequence). The CDR3 covers 12 residues. V shed 4 bases and J shed 5 bases, with 11 bases lying between them. Here the CDR3 reads CAWMRGITEAFF. CDR3 coding DNA: TGTGCCTGGATGAGAGGGATTACTGAAGCTTTCTTT.

This clone was seen only a few times. The gene calls are TRBV19 and TRBJ2-1, with 7 bases aligning to TRBD1. After removal of 9 bases from V and 0 bases from J, the junction contained 11 bases not matched to a gene. The CDR3 is 16 residues long. Germline assignment: CDR1 LNHDA and CDR2 SQIVND (reference sequence). The CDR3 region is CASSQQGTVSYNEQFF. The CDR3 DNA reads as TGTGCCAGCTCCCAGCAAGGGACAGTCTCCTACAATGAGCAGTTCTTC. Supplemented by reference TRBV19 and TRBJ2-1, the full variable domain reads DGGITQSPKYLFRKEGQNVTLSCEQNLNHDAMYWYRQDPGQGLRLIYYSQIVNDFQKGDIAEGYSVSREKKESFPLTVTSAQKNPTAFYLCASSQQGTVSYNEQFFGPGTRLTVL.

The chain has TRBV29-1 and TRBJ1-1; D remains ambiguous. This CDR3 has 15 amino acids. Germline values: CDR1 SQVTM, CDR2 ANQGSEA. Trimming removed 2 bases from V and 11 bases from J, with 24 bases in between. In nucleotides, the CDR3 is TGCAGCGTTGAAAGTATAACCAGCTACGAGAATGGGGCTTTCTTT. It is translated as CSVESITSYENGAFF. Full variable domain (outside the CDR3, taken from reference TRBV29-1 and TRBJ1-1): SAVISQKPSRDICQRGTSLTIQCQVDSQVTMMFWYRQQPGQSLTLIATANQGSEATYESGFVIDKFPISRPNLTFSTLTVSNMSPEDSSIYLCSVESITSYENGAFFGQGTRLTVV.

This clone has at least ten counts. The CDR3 DNA follows: TGTGCCAGCAGCGGTCCTCAGAGAAAGATTAACACTGAAGCTTTCTTT. Translated: CASSGPQRKINTEAFF. The chain couples TRBV5-6 to TRBJ1-1; D not certain. The germline V gene has CDR1 SGHDT and CDR2 YYEEEE. V gave up 4 bases and J gave up 2 bases, with 18 bases separating them. The length of the CDR3 is 16 residues.